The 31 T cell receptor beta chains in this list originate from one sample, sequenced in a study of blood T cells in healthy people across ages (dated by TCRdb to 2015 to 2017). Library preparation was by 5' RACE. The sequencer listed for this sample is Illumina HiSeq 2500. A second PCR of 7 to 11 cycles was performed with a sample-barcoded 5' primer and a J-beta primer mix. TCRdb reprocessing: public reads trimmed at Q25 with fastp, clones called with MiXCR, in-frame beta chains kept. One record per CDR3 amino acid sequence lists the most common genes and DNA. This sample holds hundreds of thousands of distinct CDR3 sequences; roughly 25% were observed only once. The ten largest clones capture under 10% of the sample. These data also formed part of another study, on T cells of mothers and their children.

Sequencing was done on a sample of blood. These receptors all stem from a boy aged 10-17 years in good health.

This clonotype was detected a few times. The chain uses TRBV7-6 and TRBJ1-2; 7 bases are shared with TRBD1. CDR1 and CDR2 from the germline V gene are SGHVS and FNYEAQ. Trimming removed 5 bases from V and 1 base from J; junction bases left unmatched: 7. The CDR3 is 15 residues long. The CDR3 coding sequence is TGTGCCAGCAGCCCCGGGACAGAACTTAACTATGGCTACACCTTC. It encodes CASSPGTELNYGYTF.

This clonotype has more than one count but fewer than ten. The CDR3 loop is CSVEGVRAESPQETQYF. The CDR3 bases are TGCAGCGTTGAAGGTGTACGGGCGGAGAGCCCCCAAGAGACCCAGTACTTC. This rearrangement joins TRBV29-1 to TRBJ2-5; no firm D call. Germline loops: CDR1 SQVTM, CDR2 ANQGSEA. The CDR3 totals 17 residues. Trimming pared 1 base from V and 1 base from J, leaving 19 bases between.

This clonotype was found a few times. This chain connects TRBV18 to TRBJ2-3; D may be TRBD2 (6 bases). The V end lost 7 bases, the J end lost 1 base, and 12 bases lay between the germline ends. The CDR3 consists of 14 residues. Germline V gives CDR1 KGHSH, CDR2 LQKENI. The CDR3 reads CASYSSSGTDTQYF. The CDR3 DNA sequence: TGTGCCAGCTACTCTTCTAGCGGCACAGATACGCAGTATTTT.

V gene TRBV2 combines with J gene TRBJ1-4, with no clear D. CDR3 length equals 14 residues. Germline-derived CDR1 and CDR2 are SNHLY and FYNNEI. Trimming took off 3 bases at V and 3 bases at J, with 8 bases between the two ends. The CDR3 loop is CASSDRQSNEKLFF. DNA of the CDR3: TGTGCCAGCAGTGACCGACAATCTAATGAAAAACTGTTTTTT.

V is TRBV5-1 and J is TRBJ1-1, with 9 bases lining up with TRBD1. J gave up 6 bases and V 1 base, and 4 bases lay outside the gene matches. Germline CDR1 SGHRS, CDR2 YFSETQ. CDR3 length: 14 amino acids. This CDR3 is CASSLTGGSPEAFF. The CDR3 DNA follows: TGCGCCAGCAGCTTGACAGGGGGCTCTCCTGAAGCTTTCTTT.

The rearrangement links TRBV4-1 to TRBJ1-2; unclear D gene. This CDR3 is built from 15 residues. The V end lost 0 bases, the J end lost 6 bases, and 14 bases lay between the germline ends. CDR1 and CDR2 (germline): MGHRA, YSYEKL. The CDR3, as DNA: TGCGCCAGCAGCCAAGATAATGGCAGGTGGCATGGCTACACCTTC. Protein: CASSQDNGRWHGYTF.

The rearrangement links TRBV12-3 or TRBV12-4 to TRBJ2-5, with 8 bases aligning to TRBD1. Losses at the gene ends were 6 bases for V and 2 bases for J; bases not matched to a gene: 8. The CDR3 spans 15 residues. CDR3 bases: TGTGCCAGCAGCACCGAAGGACAGGGACAAGAGACCCAGTACTTC. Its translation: CASSTEGQGQETQYF.

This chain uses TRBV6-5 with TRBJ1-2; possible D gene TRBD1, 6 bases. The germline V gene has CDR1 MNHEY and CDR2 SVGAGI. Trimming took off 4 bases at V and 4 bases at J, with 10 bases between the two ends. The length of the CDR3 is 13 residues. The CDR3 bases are TGTGCCAGCAGTTGGACAGCCTCCTATGGCTACACCTTC. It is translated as CASSWTASYGYTF.

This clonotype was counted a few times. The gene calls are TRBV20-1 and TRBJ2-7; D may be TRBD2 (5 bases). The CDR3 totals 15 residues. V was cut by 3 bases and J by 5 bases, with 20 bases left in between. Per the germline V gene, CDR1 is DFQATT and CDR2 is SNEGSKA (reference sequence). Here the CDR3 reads CSARRAGLVEDEQYF. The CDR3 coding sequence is TGCAGTGCTAGGAGGGCCGGGCTAGTCGAGGACGAGCAGTACTTC.

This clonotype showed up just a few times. The chain's CDR3 is CSVDGGEAFF. CDR3 in DNA: TGCAGCGTTGATGGGGGTGAAGCTTTCTTT. This rearrangement joins TRBV29-1 to TRBJ1-1; a weak D match, TRBD1 (5 bases). The length of the CDR3 is 10 residues. Trimming pared 3 bases from V and 7 bases from J, leaving 6 bases between. Germline V gene lookup returns CDR1 SQVTM and CDR2 ANQGSEA. The variable domain in full, with the rest retrieved from reference TRBV29-1 and TRBJ1-1, is SAVISQKPSRDICQRGTSLTIQCQVDSQVTMMFWYRQQPGQSLTLIATANQGSEATYESGFVIDKFPISRPNLTFSTLTVSNMSPEDSSIYLCSVDGGEAFFGQGTRLTVV.

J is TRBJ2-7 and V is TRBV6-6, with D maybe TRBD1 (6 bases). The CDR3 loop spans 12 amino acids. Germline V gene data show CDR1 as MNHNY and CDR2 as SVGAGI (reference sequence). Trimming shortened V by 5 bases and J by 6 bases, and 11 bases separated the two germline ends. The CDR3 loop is CASSVQGSEQYF. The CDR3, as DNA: TGTGCCAGCAGTGTACAGGGTTCCGAGCAGTACTTC.

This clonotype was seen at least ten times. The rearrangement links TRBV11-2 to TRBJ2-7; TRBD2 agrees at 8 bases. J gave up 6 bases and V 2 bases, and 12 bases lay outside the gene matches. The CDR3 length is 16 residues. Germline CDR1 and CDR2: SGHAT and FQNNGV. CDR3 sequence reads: CASSLRTGGPQGEQYF. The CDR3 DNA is TGTGCCAGCAGCTTACGTACGGGAGGGCCACAAGGCGAGCAGTACTTC.

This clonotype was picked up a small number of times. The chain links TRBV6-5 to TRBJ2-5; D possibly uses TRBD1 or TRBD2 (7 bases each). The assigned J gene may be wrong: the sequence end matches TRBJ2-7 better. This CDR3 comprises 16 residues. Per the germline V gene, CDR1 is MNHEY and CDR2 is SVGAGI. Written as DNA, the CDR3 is TGTGCCAGCAGTTACAGGGGAACAGGGAGGGGGCACGAGCAGTACTTC. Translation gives CASSYRGTGRGHEQYF.

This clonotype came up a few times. CDR3 sequence reads: CASSLQVNSYNEQFF. In DNA, the CDR3 is TGTGCCAGCAGCTTACAGGTAAACTCCTACAATGAGCAGTTCTTC. The rearrangement joins TRBV7-2 to TRBJ2-1; the D is unclear. The CDR3 is 15 amino acids. Germline V lookup: CDR1 SGHTA, CDR2 FQGNSA. V shed 2 bases and J shed 0 bases, with 8 bases lying between them.

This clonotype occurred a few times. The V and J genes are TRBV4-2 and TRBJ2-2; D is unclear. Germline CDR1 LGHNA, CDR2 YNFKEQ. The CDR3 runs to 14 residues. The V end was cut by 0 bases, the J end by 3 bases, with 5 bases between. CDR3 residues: CASSQDRYTGELFF. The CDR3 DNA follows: TGTGCCAGCAGCCAAGACCGATACACCGGGGAGCTGTTTTTT.

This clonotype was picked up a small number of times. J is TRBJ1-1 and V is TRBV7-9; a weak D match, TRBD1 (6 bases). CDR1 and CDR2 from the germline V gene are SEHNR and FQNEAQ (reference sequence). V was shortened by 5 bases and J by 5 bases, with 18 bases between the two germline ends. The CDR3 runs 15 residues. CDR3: CASSRTWGLATEAFF. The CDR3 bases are TGTGCCAGCAGCCGCACTTGGGGGCTAGCTACTGAAGCTTTCTTT.

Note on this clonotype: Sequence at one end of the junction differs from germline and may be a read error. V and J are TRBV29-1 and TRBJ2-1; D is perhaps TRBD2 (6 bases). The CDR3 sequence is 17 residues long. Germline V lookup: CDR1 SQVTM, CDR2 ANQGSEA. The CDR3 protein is CSVEVFLARGSYNEQFF. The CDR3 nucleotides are TGCAGCGTTGAAGTCTTCCTAGCGCGGGGCTCCTACAACGAGCAGTTCTTC.

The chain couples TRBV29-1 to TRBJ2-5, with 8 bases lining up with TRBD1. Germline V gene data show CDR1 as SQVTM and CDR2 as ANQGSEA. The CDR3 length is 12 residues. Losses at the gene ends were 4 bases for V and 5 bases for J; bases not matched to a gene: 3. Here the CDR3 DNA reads TGCAGCGTTGTGCAGGGGGCGGAGACCCAGTACTTC. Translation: CSVVQGAETQYF.

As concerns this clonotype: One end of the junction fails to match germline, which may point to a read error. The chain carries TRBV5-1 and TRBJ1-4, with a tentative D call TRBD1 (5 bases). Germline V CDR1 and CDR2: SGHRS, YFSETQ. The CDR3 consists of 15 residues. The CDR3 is CASSLAQDTNEKLFF. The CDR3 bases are TGCGCCAGCAGCTTGGCACAGGACACTAATGAAAAGCTGTTTTTT.

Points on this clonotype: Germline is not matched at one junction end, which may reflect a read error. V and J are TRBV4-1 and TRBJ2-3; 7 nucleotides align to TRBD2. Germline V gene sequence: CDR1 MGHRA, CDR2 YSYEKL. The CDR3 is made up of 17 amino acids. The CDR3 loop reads CASSQEVGTGGADTHYF. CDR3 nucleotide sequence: TGCGCCAGCAGCCAAGAGGTCGGTACGGGAGGCGCAGATACGCATTATTTT.

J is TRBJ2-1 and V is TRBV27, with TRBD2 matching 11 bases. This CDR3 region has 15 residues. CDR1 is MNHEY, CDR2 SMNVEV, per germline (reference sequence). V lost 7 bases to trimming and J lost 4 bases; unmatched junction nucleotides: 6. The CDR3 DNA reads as TGTGCCAGCAATCAAGGGACTAGCGGATACAATGAGCAGTTCTTC. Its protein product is CASNQGTSGYNEQFF.

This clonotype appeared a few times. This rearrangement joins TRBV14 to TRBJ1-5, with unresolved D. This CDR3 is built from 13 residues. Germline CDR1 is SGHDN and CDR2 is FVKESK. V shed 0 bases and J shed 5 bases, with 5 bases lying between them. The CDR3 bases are TGTGCCAGCAGCCAAGATTACTATCAGCCCCAGCATTTT. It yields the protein CASSQDYYQPQHF.

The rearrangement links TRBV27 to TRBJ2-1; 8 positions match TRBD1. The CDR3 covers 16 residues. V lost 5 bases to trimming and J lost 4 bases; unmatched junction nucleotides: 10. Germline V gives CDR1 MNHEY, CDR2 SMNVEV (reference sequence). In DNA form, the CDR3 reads TGTGCCAGCAGTCCTACACCGGGACAGGTGTACAATGAGCAGTTCTTC. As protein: CASSPTPGQVYNEQFF.

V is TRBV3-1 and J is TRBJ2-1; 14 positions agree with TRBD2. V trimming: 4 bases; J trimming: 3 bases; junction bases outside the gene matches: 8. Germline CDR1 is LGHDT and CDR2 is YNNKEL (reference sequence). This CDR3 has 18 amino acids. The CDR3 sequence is CASSPHRLAGGSYNEQFF. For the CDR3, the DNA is TGTGCCAGCAGCCCCCATCGACTAGCGGGAGGGAGCTACAATGAGCAGTTCTTC.

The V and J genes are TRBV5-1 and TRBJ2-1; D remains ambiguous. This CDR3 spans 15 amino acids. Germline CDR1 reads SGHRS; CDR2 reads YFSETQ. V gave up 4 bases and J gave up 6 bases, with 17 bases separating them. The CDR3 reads CASSAITLAPNEQFF. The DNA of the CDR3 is TGCGCCAGCAGCGCAATTACGTTAGCACCCAATGAGCAGTTCTTC.

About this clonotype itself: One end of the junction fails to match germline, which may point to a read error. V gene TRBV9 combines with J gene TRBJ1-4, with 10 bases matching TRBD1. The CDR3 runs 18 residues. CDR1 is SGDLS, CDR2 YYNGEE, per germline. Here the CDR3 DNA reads TGTGCCGGCAGCGGCGGGGACAGGGGACTTGCAACTAATGAAAAACTGTTTTTT. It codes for CAGSGGDRGLATNEKLFF.

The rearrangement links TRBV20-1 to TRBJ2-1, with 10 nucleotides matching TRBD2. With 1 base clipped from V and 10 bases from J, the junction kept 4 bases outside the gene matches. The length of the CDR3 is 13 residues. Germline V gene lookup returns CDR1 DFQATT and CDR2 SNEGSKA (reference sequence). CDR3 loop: CSARVLAGTEQFF. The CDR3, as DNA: TGCAGTGCTAGAGTACTAGCGGGGACCGAGCAGTTCTTC.

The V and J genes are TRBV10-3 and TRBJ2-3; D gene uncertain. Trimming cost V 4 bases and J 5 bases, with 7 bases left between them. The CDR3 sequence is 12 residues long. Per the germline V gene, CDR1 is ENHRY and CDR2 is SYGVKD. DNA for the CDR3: TGTGCCATCAGTGGGAATGAAGATACGCAGTATTTT. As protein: CAISGNEDTQYF.

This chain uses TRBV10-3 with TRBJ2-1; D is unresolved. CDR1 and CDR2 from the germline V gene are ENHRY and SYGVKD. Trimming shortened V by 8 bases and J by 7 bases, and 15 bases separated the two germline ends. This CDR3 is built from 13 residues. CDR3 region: CAILRLERNEQFF. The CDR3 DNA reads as TGTGCCATCTTGCGCCTAGAGAGAAATGAGCAGTTCTTC.

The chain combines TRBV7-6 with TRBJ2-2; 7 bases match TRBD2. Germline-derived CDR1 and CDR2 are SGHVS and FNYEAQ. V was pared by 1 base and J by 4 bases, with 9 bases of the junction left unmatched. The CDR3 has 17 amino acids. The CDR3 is CASSLVGGSGRTGELFF. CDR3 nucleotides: TGTGCCAGCAGCTTAGTTGGCGGGAGTGGTCGCACCGGGGAGCTGTTTTTT.

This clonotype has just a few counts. The DNA of the CDR3 is TGTGCCACCGTCAATAGCGGCCTCTCCTACGAGCAGTACTTC. It is translated as CATVNSGLSYEQYF. The chain recombines TRBV6-1 with TRBJ2-7; D may be TRBD2 (6 bases). Germline CDR1 MNHNS, CDR2 SASEGT. The CDR3 covers 14 residues. With 10 bases removed from V and 0 bases from J, the gap between germline ends came to 16 bases.